Sequencing of this TCR beta chain was carried out in a study of T cell repertoires in cytomegalovirus infection. This clonotype came up many times. TCRdb re-called the reads with MiXCR, one entry per CDR3 protein. The sample consists of hundreds of thousands of distinct CDR3 sequences, less than 25% of them appearing once. This sequence originates from a human donor in good health (CMV status not recorded). Some clones in this sample may be carry-over from other donors' samples. The source material was CD8+ T cells from PBMCs.

CDR3 sequence reads: CASSYSRHLNYGYTF. The DNA of the CDR3 is TGTGCCAGCAGTTACTCTCGTCACCTAAACTATGGCTACACCTTC. The J gene is TRBJ1-2, the V gene TRBV6-2 or TRBV6-3; D uncertain. From germline, CDR1 is MNHEY and CDR2 SVGEGT. V was pared by 0 bases and J by 2 bases, with 10 bases between. This CDR3 has 15 residues.